This TCR beta chain was sequenced in a study of blood T cell repertoires in COVID-19. V was pared by 3 bases and J by 1 base, with 8 bases of the junction left unmatched. Per the germline V gene, CDR1 is LNHDA and CDR2 is SQIVND (reference sequence). The CDR3 totals 17 residues. This table comes from immunoSEQ multiplex PCR, and its TCRdb copy is limited to in-frame clones, with some not included. The table has about 320,000 clones, about 89% seen once. This TCR came from a man aged 55 to 70 who had recovered from COVID-19. Material: PBMCs or T cells enriched from blood (not recorded which). This sequence joins TRBV19 and TRBJ1-5; 8 nucleotides match TRBD1. The CDR3, as DNA: TGTGCCAGTAGTATCGGACAGGGAAGGGGAAGCAATCAGCCCCAGCATTTT. This translates into CASSIGQGRGSNQPQHF.